The 10 T cell receptor beta chains reported below all come from one sample, sequenced in a study of CD4+ T cells in melanoma. Clones were read by immunoSEQ multiplex PCR, and TCRdb kept only the in-frame ones, dropping some. The table records fewer than 150,000 clones, around 90% of them present only once. The receptors were gathered from a human donor with melanoma.

V usage is TRBV5-5 and J usage is TRBJ1-2, with D possibly being TRBD1 (6 bases). The ends were cut back, 4 bases at V and 7 bases at J, with 17 bases in the middle. Germline V gives CDR1 SGHKS, CDR2 YYEKEE (reference sequence). The CDR3 totals 14 residues. CDR3 coding DNA: TGTGCCAGCAGCGGAACTTCGGACAGCGGTGGCTACACCTTC. Translation: CASSGTSDSGGYTF. Full variable domain (remainder filled in from reference TRBV5-5 and TRBJ1-2): DAGVTQSPTHLIKTRGQQVTLRCSPISGHKSVSWYQQVLGQGPQFIFQYYEKEERGRGNFPDRFSARQFPNYSSELNVNALLLGDSALYLCASSGTSDSGGYTFGSGTRLTVV.

This chain joins TRBV5-4 and TRBJ2-3; 7 nucleotides match TRBD1. J lost 0 bases, V lost 3 bases, and 7 bases had no gene match. Germline V CDR1 and CDR2: SGHNT, YYREEE (reference sequence). The CDR3 has 16 amino acids. DNA for the CDR3: TGTGCCAGCAGCTCGGGACAGCTTACTAGCACAGATACGCAGTATTTT. It codes for CASSSGQLTSTDTQYF.

The chain has TRBV7-2 and TRBJ1-6; possible D gene TRBD1, 5 bases. The CDR3 covers 16 residues. The V end was cut by 8 bases, the J end by 10 bases, with 24 bases between. The germline gives CDR1 SGHTA, CDR2 FQGNSA. In DNA, the CDR3 is TGTGCCAGCGGAGTAAGGACCGGGACGGCCTCATCACCCCTCCACTTT. Protein: CASGVRTGTASSPLHF. The full variable domain, rest sourced from reference TRBV7-2 and TRBJ1-6, is GAGVSQSPSNKVTEKGKDVELRCDPISGHTALYWYRQSLGQGLEFLIYFQGNSAPDKSGLPSDRFSAERTGGSVSTLTIQRTQQEDSAVYLCASGVRTGTASSPLHFGNGTRLTVT.

J is TRBJ2-1 and V is TRBV30, with 10 bases lining up with TRBD1. The CDR3 has 14 residues. CDR1 is GTSNPN and CDR2 is SVGIG in the germline V gene (reference sequence). V trimming: 3 bases; J trimming: 8 bases; junction bases outside the gene matches: 7. CDR3 residues: CAWRAGTGADEQFF. The CDR3 coding sequence is TGTGCCTGGAGAGCCGGGACAGGGGCCGATGAGCAGTTCTTC.

The V and J genes are TRBV9 and TRBJ1-4, with TRBD1 as a possible D gene (5 bases). CDR3 length: 15 amino acids. Germline V gene data show CDR1 as SGDLS and CDR2 as YYNGEE. V was clipped by 0 bases and J by 6 bases, with 12 bases between them. CDR3 amino acids: CASSVEGRGDEKLFF. CDR3 bases: TGTGCCAGCAGCGTAGAGGGAAGGGGAGATGAAAAACTGTTTTTT.

The CDR3 sequence: CASRVHTTSTDTQYF. CDR3 bases: TGTGCCAGCAGAGTTCACACGACTAGCACAGATACGCAGTATTTT. This chain uses TRBV2 with TRBJ2-3; D ambiguous. The V end was cut by 6 bases, the J end by 0 bases, with 13 bases between. The CDR3 covers 15 residues. Germline-derived CDR1 and CDR2 are SNHLY and FYNNEI.

V gene TRBV5-8 combines with J gene TRBJ2-3, with D unresolved. The V and J ends lost 4 bases and 5 bases respectively, with 11 bases between them. Germline CDR1 is SGHTS and CDR2 is YDEGEE. The CDR3 is 13 residues long. For the CDR3, the DNA is TGTGCCAGCAGCAAGACCCTACTAGATACGCAGTATTTT. Its protein product is CASSKTLLDTQYF.

The chain combines TRBV29-1 with TRBJ2-3; D not resolved. Germline CDR1 SQVTM, CDR2 ANQGSEA. V gave up 4 bases and J gave up 6 bases, with 5 bases separating them. The CDR3 covers 10 residues. The chain's CDR3 is CSVGQDTQYF. The CDR3 bases are TGCAGCGTTGGCCAGGATACGCAGTATTTT.

This chain joins TRBV5-4 and TRBJ2-5, with TRBD2 as a possible D gene (6 bases). The germline V gene encodes CDR1 SGHNT and CDR2 YYREEE (reference sequence). This CDR3 has 15 amino acids. The ends were cut back, 0 bases at V and 2 bases at J, with 11 bases in the middle. The CDR3 reads CASSLVTREQETQYF. As DNA, the CDR3 is TGTGCCAGCAGCTTGGTGACTAGGGAACAAGAGACCCAGTACTTC.

The chain carries TRBV11-2 and TRBJ2-3; no firm D call. CDR3 length: 15 amino acids. Looked up from germline, CDR1 is SGHAT and CDR2 is FQNNGV. Trimming stripped 3 bases from V and 6 bases from J, with 16 bases between. CDR3 sequence: CASSFKGLFPDTQYF. The DNA of the CDR3 is TGTGCCAGCAGCTTCAAGGGCCTATTTCCGGATACGCAGTATTTT.